This T cell receptor beta chain appears in the sequencing data of a study of Tregs in tolerant kidney transplant recipients. Overall study findings and caveats: No direct test of biological reproducibility was done here. Expanding Tregs on activated donor B cells appeared to best identify donor-specific TCRbeta clones.

Sequencing was performed with immunoSEQ multiplex PCR; in TCRdb, only in-frame clones are kept and a portion is missing. The table has about 55,000 clones, roughly nine tenths seen once. From germline, CDR1 is LNHDA and CDR2 SQIVND (reference sequence). The CDR3 consists of 14 residues. V was pared by 6 bases and J by 9 bases, with 11 bases of the junction left unmatched. Notes on this clone: Its antigen is not known.

Recipients received nonmyeloablative bone marrow transplants from related graft donors, with transient mixed chimerism. Unstimulated regulatory T cells (CD4+CD25+CD127-), CD4+CD25- non-regulatory cells, CD4 and CD8 cells were FACS-sorted from thawed PBMCs. The chain couples TRBV19 to TRBJ1-2; 9 bases map to TRBD1. Sequenced material: CD8+ T cells from blood (PBMCs), taken 24 months after the transplant. The clonotype originates from a human patient who received a combined kidney and bone marrow transplant. Certain T cells may be donor cells from the graft. The CDR3 DNA reads as TGTGCCAGTAGGACAGGGGGATCTATCGGGAGCTACACCTTC. It codes for CASRTGGSIGSYTF.